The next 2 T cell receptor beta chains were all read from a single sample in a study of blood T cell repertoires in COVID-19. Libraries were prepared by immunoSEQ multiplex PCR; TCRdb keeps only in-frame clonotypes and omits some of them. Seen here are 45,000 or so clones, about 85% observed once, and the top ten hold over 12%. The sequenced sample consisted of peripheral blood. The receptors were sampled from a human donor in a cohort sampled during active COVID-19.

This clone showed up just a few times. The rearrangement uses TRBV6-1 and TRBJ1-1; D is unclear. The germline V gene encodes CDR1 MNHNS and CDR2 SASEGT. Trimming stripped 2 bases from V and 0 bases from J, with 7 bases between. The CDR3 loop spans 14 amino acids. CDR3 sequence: CASSENGVNTEAFF. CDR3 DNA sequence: TGTGCCAGCAGTGAAAACGGGGTGAACACTGAAGCTTTCTTT.

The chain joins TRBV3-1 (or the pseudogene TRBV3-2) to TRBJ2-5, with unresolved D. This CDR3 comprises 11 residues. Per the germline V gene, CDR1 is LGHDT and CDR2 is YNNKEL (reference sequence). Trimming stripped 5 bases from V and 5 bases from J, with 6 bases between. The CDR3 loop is CASSFQETQYF. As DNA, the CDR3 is TGTGCCAGCAGCTTCCAGGAGACCCAGTACTTC.